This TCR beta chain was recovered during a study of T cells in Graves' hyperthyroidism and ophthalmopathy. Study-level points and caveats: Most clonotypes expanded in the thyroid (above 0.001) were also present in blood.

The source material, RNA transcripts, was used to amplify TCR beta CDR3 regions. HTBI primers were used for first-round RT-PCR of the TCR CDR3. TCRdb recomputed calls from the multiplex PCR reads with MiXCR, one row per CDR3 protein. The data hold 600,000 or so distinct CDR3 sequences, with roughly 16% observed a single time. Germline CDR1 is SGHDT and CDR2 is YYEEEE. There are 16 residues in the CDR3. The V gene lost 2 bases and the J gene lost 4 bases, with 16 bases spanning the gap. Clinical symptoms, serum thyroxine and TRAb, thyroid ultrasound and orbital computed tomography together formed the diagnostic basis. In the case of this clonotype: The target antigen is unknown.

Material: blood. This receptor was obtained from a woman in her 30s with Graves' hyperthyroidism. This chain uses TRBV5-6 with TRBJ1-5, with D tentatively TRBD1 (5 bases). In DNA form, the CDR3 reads TGTGCCAGCAGCTTCTTTGCGGGGGTTGAGAATCAGCCCCAGCATTTT. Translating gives CASSFFAGVENQPQHF. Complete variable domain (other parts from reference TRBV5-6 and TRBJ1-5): DAGVTQSPTHLIKTRGQQVTLRCSPKSGHDTVSWYQQALGQGPQFIFQYYEEEERQRGNFPDRFSGHQFPNYSSELNVNALLLGDSALYLCASSFFAGVENQPQHFGDGTRLSIL.